This TCR beta chain was retrieved from a study of blood T cell repertoires in COVID-19. Germline values: CDR1 SGHRS, CDR2 YFSETQ. The CDR3 loop spans 15 amino acids. Germline trimming cut 0 bases from V and 7 bases from J; bases unmatched to any gene: 4. Patients from Seattle were sampled longitudinally, starting during active infection. Sequenced by immunoSEQ multiplex PCR; TCRdb stores in-frame clones only, minus some. The sample gives over 100,000 clones, 85% to 90% of which show up once; less than 4.5% is in the top ten. The chain combines TRBV5-1 with TRBJ1-4; the match to TRBD1 covers 9 bases. The clonotype originates from a man aged 60 to 69 with COVID-19, enrolled during active disease. Specimen: peripheral blood. This chain's CDR3 is CASSLGDRDAEKLFF. The CDR3 DNA is TGCGCCAGCAGCTTGGGGGACAGGGACGCTGAAAAACTGTTTTTT.